These 32 T cell receptor beta chains originate from one sample sequenced in a study of blood T cell repertoires in COVID-19. Sequencing used immunoSEQ multiplex PCR; TCRdb keeps in-frame clones, though not all of them. The profile shows tens of thousands of clones, about 89% of them singletons. The sequenced sample consisted of peripheral blood. The receptors come from a man aged 65 to 85 with active COVID-19.

CDR3 loop: CASSAYRDRGPTGELFF. The CDR3 region has the DNA TGTGCCAGCAGCGCCTACCGGGACAGGGGGCCGACCGGGGAGCTGTTTTTT. V is TRBV7-6 and J is TRBJ2-2, with 12 bases that match TRBD1. Germline assignment: CDR1 SGHVS and CDR2 FNYEAQ. Trimming cost V 5 bases and J 5 bases; bases outside gene matches: 9. This CDR3 region has 17 residues.

The gene calls are TRBV6-6 and TRBJ2-7; D remains unclear. The V gene's germline CDR1 is MNHNY and CDR2 SVGAGI (reference sequence). This CDR3 is built from 12 residues. The V end was cut by 5 bases, the J end by 2 bases, with 7 bases between. The CDR3 nucleotides are TGTGCCAGCAGTCGAGACACCTACGAGCAGTACTTC. Amino acids: CASSRDTYEQYF.

The rearrangement links TRBV28 to TRBJ2-1, with 7 bases fitting TRBD2. Germline assignment: CDR1 MDHEN and CDR2 SYDVKM. With 6 bases clipped from V and 7 bases from J, the junction kept 12 bases outside the gene matches. The CDR3 spans 15 residues. The CDR3 bases are TGTGCCAGCAGCCCCGTTGGGGGAGGGGCAAATGAGCAGTTCTTC. Residues: CASSPVGGGANEQFF.

V gene TRBV27 combines with J gene TRBJ1-3; D is perhaps TRBD1 (6 bases). The length of the CDR3 is 15 residues. The ends were cut back, 7 bases at V and 0 bases at J, with 13 bases in the middle. CDR1 is MNHEY and CDR2 is SMNVEV in the germline V gene (reference sequence). The chain's CDR3 is CASKADRSSGNTIYF. The CDR3 DNA reads TGTGCCAGCAAGGCCGACAGGAGCTCTGGAAACACCATATATTTT.

The CDR3 reads CASSLVFEGGYEQYF. Written as DNA, the CDR3 is TGTGCCAGCAGCTTAGTGTTTGAGGGGGGGTACGAGCAGTACTTC. This chain links TRBV11-2 with TRBJ2-7; D perhaps matches TRBD2 (7 bases). This CDR3 comprises 15 residues. Between the trimmed V and J ends, which lost 1 base and 4 bases, there was a span of 14 bases. Germline values: CDR1 SGHAT, CDR2 FQNNGV.

The chain combines TRBV9 with TRBJ2-7, with 14 bases lining up with TRBD2. Per germline, CDR1 SGDLS and CDR2 YYNGEE. J was trimmed by 3 bases and V by 3 bases; bases with no gene match: 5. The CDR3 loop spans 16 amino acids. This CDR3 reads CASSGGLAGGFYEQYF. CDR3 DNA: TGTGCCAGCAGCGGAGGACTAGCGGGAGGCTTCTACGAGCAGTACTTC.

The V call is TRBV7-2, the J call TRBJ2-2; 8 bases are a match to TRBD1. The V gene's germline CDR1 is SGHTA and CDR2 FQGNSA. V shed 2 bases, J shed 6 bases, and the junction held 8 bases outside the gene matches. The CDR3 spans 16 residues. The CDR3 region is CASSLMSGGSAGELFF. The CDR3 DNA is TGTGCCAGCAGCTTAATGTCAGGGGGCAGCGCCGGGGAGCTGTTTTTT.

The J gene is TRBJ2-1, the V gene TRBV25-1; 9 bases fit TRBD2. J gave up 7 bases and V 4 bases, and 5 bases lay outside the gene matches. The CDR3 runs to 14 residues. Germline V gives CDR1 MGHDK, CDR2 SYGVNS. Here the CDR3 reads CASSGLAEPNEQFF. CDR3 DNA: TGTGCCAGCAGTGGACTAGCGGAGCCAAATGAGCAGTTCTTC.

The V gene is TRBV2, the J gene TRBJ2-7, with TRBD2 matching 10 bases. This CDR3 comprises 13 residues. The germline V gene encodes CDR1 SNHLY and CDR2 FYNNEI. V lost 10 bases and J lost 3; bases outside the gene matches: 6. As DNA, the CDR3 is TGTGCCACCGGGACTAGCGAAAGCTACGAGCAGTACTTC. It is translated as CATGTSESYEQYF.

The V and J genes are TRBV14 and TRBJ1-2; TRBD1 might be the D (6 bases). The CDR3 totals 13 residues. Trimming removed 5 bases from V and 7 bases from J, with 14 bases in between. CDR1 SGHDN and CDR2 FVKESK come from the germline V gene. The CDR3 coding sequence is TGTGCCAGCAGCATACAGGGTATGGGTGGCTACACCTTC. Residues: CASSIQGMGGYTF.

The chain carries TRBV7-9 and TRBJ1-1; possibly TRBD1 for D (6 bases). This CDR3 has 13 amino acids. V gave up 8 bases and J gave up 0 bases, with 10 bases separating them. CDR1 and CDR2 from the germline V gene are SEHNR and FQNEAQ (reference sequence). The CDR3 sequence is CASAGQLNTEAFF. As DNA, the CDR3 is TGTGCCAGCGCAGGACAGTTGAACACTGAAGCTTTCTTT. Together with reference TRBV7-9 and TRBJ1-1, the CDR3 gives the full variable domain: DTGVSQNPRHKITKRGQNVTFRCDPISEHNRLYWYRQTLGQGPEFLTYFQNEAQLEKSRLLSDRFSAERPKGSFSTLEIQRTEQGDSAMYLCASAGQLNTEAFFGQGTRLTVV.

The chain has TRBV9 and TRBJ1-6; D not certain. The length of the CDR3 is 16 residues. Between the trimmed V and J ends, which lost 0 bases and 2 bases, there was a span of 9 bases. CDR1 is SGDLS, CDR2 YYNGEE, per germline. The CDR3 sequence: CASSVEGGTYNSPLHF. As DNA, the CDR3 is TGTGCCAGCAGCGTAGAAGGAGGAACCTATAATTCACCCCTCCACTTT.

The chain joins TRBV6-2 or TRBV6-3 to TRBJ2-1; 9 bases agree with TRBD2. The CDR3 spans 15 residues. Germline CDR1 reads MNHEY; CDR2 reads SVGEGT. The trim removed 5 bases at V and 8 bases at J, leaving 10 bases unmatched. Here the CDR3 reads CASSDIAGAGHEQFF. The CDR3 nucleotides read TGTGCCAGCAGTGACATAGCGGGAGCAGGCCATGAGCAGTTCTTC.

The chain links TRBV6-6 to TRBJ2-1; 7 bases fit TRBD2. The CDR3 spans 15 residues. Trimming cost V 2 bases and J 3 bases; bases outside gene matches: 4. Germline V gene data show CDR1 as MNHNY and CDR2 as SVGAGI (reference sequence). The CDR3 DNA reads as TGTGCCAGCAGTTACACGGGAGGAGGCTACAATGAGCAGTTCTTC. Its protein product is CASSYTGGGYNEQFF.

The V call is TRBV4-2, the J call TRBJ2-5; a weak D match, TRBD2 (6 bases). The V end lost 3 bases, the J end lost 2 bases, and 13 bases lay between the germline ends. CDR3 size: 15 residues. CDR1 LGHNA and CDR2 YNFKEQ come from the germline V gene. CDR3 residues: CASSHGDSGQETQYF. Here the CDR3 DNA reads TGTGCCAGCAGCCACGGGGACTCCGGGCAAGAGACCCAGTACTTC.

For this clone: Additional DNA sequences in this sample encode the identical CDR3. The V call is TRBV5-1, the J call TRBJ2-2; TRBD2 matches at 10 bases. The trim removed 5 bases at V and 2 bases at J, leaving 3 bases unmatched. The CDR3 consists of 15 residues. CDR1 SGHRS and CDR2 YFSETQ come from the germline V gene. CDR3 protein: CASSLAGGNTGELFF. CDR3 bases: TGCGCCAGCAGTTTAGCGGGGGGCAACACCGGGGAGCTGTTTTTT.

V and J are TRBV28 and TRBJ2-3, with 11 bases aligning to TRBD2. The CDR3 is 16 residues long. CDR1 is MDHEN and CDR2 is SYDVKM in the germline V gene. J gave up 2 bases and V 8 bases, and 9 bases lay outside the gene matches. The CDR3 sequence: CASPPPSGRFTDTQYF. CDR3 nucleotides: TGTGCCAGCCCCCCCCCTAGCGGGAGGTTCACAGATACGCAGTATTTT.

This sequence joins TRBV6-6 and TRBJ1-6; TRBD1 matches at 9 bases. Trimming at V came to 2 bases and at J to 10 bases, leaving 6 bases not matched to a gene. CDR3 length equals 15 residues. Germline V gene lookup returns CDR1 MNHNY and CDR2 SVGAGI (reference sequence). The DNA for the CDR3 is TGTGCCAGCAGTTACCGGGACAGGGAAAGGTCACCCCTCCACTTT. Translating it yields CASSYRDRERSPLHF.

The chain couples TRBV2 to TRBJ2-5; D may be TRBD2 (7 bases). V gave up 7 bases and J gave up 4 bases, with 16 bases separating them. This CDR3 is built from 14 residues. Germline assignment: CDR1 SNHLY and CDR2 FYNNEI. In nucleotides, the CDR3 is TGTGCCAGCAATCGGGGGGCAGTGGGAGAGACCCAGTACTTC. Its translation is CASNRGAVGETQYF. Looking up the rest from reference TRBV2 and TRBJ2-5 gives the full variable domain: EPEVTQTPSHQVTQMGQEVILRCVPISNHLYFYWYRQILGQKVEFLVSFYNNEISEKSEIFDDQFSVERPDGSNFTLKIRSTKLEDSAMYFCASNRGAVGETQYFGPGTRLLVL.

The V and J genes are TRBV5-6 and TRBJ2-2, with 7 bases lining up with TRBD1. This CDR3 region has 16 residues. Germline trimming cut 2 bases from V and 4 bases from J; bases unmatched to any gene: 8. CDR1 and CDR2 (germline): SGHDT, YYEEEE. The CDR3 is CASSFSDRVGTGELFF. DNA for the CDR3: TGTGCCAGCAGCTTTTCTGACAGGGTTGGCACCGGGGAGCTGTTTTTT.

This sequence joins TRBV19 and TRBJ2-3, with 15 nucleotides matching TRBD2. This CDR3 has 17 residues. Germline V CDR1 and CDR2: LNHDA, SQIVND (reference sequence). Trimming cost V 4 bases and J 5 bases; bases outside gene matches: 7. CDR3 amino acids: CASSRTSGRASGDTQYF. DNA of the CDR3: TGTGCCAGTAGTAGGACTAGCGGGAGGGCCTCTGGAGATACGCAGTATTTT.

The rearrangement joins TRBV30 to TRBJ1-2; perhaps TRBD1 as D (5 bases). The CDR3 runs 17 residues. CDR1 is GTSNPN, CDR2 SVGIG, per germline (reference sequence). Trimming cost V 2 bases and J 3 bases, with 22 bases left between them. The CDR3 sequence is CAWSPFSGGALDYGYTF. The CDR3 coding sequence is TGTGCCTGGAGTCCATTTTCCGGGGGTGCCCTTGACTATGGCTACACCTTC.

The chain combines TRBV16 with TRBJ2-3, with 10 bases identical to TRBD2. The CDR3 consists of 17 residues. Per germline, CDR1 KGHSY and CDR2 FQNENV. The V gene end was trimmed by 4 bases and the J gene end by 2 bases; junction bases not matched to a gene: 9. The CDR3 DNA follows: TGTGCCAGCAGCCCGACAATAGCGGGAGGCTACACAGATACGCAGTATTTT. Protein: CASSPTIAGGYTDTQYF.

The chain has TRBV29-1 and TRBJ2-2; no clear D gene. The CDR3 contains 13 residues. The V end lost 3 bases, the J end lost 1 base, and 6 bases lay between the germline ends. Germline V gene data show CDR1 as SQVTM and CDR2 as ANQGSEA. CDR3 region: CSVDGRNTGELFF. CDR3 nucleotide sequence: TGCAGCGTTGATGGGCGGAACACCGGGGAGCTGTTTTTT.

The chain joins TRBV5-6 to TRBJ1-1, with D hard to call. Germline V gene sequence: CDR1 SGHDT, CDR2 YYEEEE. V was pared by 4 bases and J by 0 bases, with 7 bases between. CDR3 length: 13 residues. The CDR3 spells CASSPSVNTEAFF. The CDR3 DNA follows: TGTGCCAGCAGCCCTTCCGTGAACACTGAAGCTTTCTTT.

This clone was observed a single time. CDR3 nucleotide sequence: TGCGCCAGCAGTGAAAACACCGGGGTAGCTTTCTTT. Its translation is CASSENTGVAFF. The chain carries TRBV10-1 and TRBJ1-1, with D uncertain. The CDR3 contains 12 residues. CDR1 WNHNN and CDR2 SYGVQD come from the germline V gene (reference sequence). V lost 3 bases, J lost 10 bases, and 12 bases lay in between.

The chain employs TRBV11-2 and TRBJ2-3, with a possible D match to TRBD1 (5 bases). V shed 5 bases and J shed 10 bases, with 19 bases lying between them. The germline CDR1 and CDR2 sequences are SGHAT and FQNNGV. The CDR3 runs to 14 residues. The CDR3 protein is CASSPRAAKQAQYF. CDR3 nucleotides: TGTGCCAGCAGCCCCAGGGCGGCAAAACAGGCGCAGTATTTT.

This chain joins TRBV6-5 and TRBJ2-1; a possible D gene is TRBD2 (5 bases). Trimming removed 2 bases at V and 7 bases at J, with 9 bases between. The CDR3 runs 13 residues. Germline values: CDR1 MNHEY, CDR2 SVGAGI. Here the CDR3 DNA reads TGTGCCAGCAGTTACGCCGGCGGGAATGAGCAGTTCTTC. Its translation is CASSYAGGNEQFF.

The chain employs TRBV20-1 and TRBJ2-7, with TRBD2 matching 13 bases. J lost 5 bases, V lost 3 bases, and 4 bases had no gene match. This CDR3 has 14 residues. The germline V gene has CDR1 DFQATT and CDR2 SNEGSKA (reference sequence). The CDR3 DNA sequence: TGCAGTGCTAGTACCGGGACTAGCGGGAACGAGCAGTACTTC. Its protein is CSASTGTSGNEQYF.

The V gene is TRBV19, the J gene TRBJ2-6; 8 nucleotides align to TRBD1. The CDR3 length is 17 residues. Unmatched junction bases numbered 6, after V lost 3 bases and J lost 2 bases. Germline CDR1 reads LNHDA; CDR2 reads SQIVND (reference sequence). This chain's CDR3 is CASSIGAGGAGANVLTF. Here the CDR3 DNA reads TGTGCCAGTAGTATTGGGGCAGGGGGCGCTGGGGCCAACGTCCTGACTTTC. Based on the CDR3 plus reference TRBV19 and TRBJ2-6, the full variable domain is DGGITQSPKYLFRKEGQNVTLSCEQNLNHDAMYWYRQDPGQGLRLIYYSQIVNDFQKGDIAEGYSVSREKKESFPLTVTSAQKNPTAFYLCASSIGAGGAGANVLTFGAGSRLTVL.

The rearrangement links TRBV27 to TRBJ2-5; D remains unclear. Between the trimmed V and J ends, which lost 4 bases and 2 bases, there was a span of 11 bases. This CDR3 contains 14 residues. The V gene's germline CDR1 is MNHEY and CDR2 SMNVEV (reference sequence). CDR3 bases: TGTGCCAGCAGTTCTTCCCGTTTACAAGAGACCCAGTACTTC. Residues: CASSSSRLQETQYF.

The chain joins TRBV18 to TRBJ2-7; 9 bases match TRBD1. V shed 3 bases, J shed 7 bases, and the junction held 4 bases outside the gene matches. Germline V gene sequence: CDR1 KGHSH, CDR2 LQKENI. The CDR3 loop spans 13 amino acids. The CDR3 DNA reads as TGTGCCAGCTCACCGGGACAGGGCGTTGAGCAGTACTTC. This encodes CASSPGQGVEQYF.